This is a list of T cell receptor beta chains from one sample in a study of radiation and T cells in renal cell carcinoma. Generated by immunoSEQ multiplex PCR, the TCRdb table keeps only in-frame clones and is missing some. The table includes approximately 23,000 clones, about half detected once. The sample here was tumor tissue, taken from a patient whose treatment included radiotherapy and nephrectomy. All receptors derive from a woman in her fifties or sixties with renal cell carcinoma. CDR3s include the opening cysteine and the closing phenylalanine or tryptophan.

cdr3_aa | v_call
CASSIGPFQPQHF | TRBV19
CAWGARGSGGHNEQFF | TRBV30
CASSLQESSSYEQYF | TRBV4-1
CASSLGTAGEQYF | TRBV28
CASSLVGGETEAFF | TRBV5-1
CASSPGSGSSYEQYF | TRBV5-4
CASSLGTPTGTEQYF | TRBV11-1
CSASPNYGYTF | TRBV20-1
CASSGRLSTGYGYTF | TRBV6-1
CSVVTGGGTEAFF | TRBV29-1
CASSQDGTGTEKLFF | TRBV4-2
CASSQDNSQRNTIYF | TRBV14
CASSPSGQGLETQYF | TRBV5-1
CASSVGIMGSYEQYF | TRBV9
CASSQGQGNYEQYF | TRBV7-2
CASSFRGSGETQYF | TRBV7-6
CASSYPRDGAFF | TRBV6-6
CASSVGGAGGVNIQYF | TRBV9
CASSPGPYSNQPQHF | TRBV6-5
CASKRAGGREQFF | TRBV10-1
CAWSSGPGELFF | TRBV30
CASSRQSSGNTIYF | TRBV5-4
CASSQAGATVIPYGYTF | TRBV14
CASSAGIGTRSTDTQYF | TRBV9
CASSLAGGSAGANVLTF | TRBV5-1
CASSPLTGTSYGYTF | TRBV7-9
CASSSPVVAGEETQYF | TRBV6-5
CASGFSRGASYNEQFF | TRBV25-1
CATTQSLLSNTEAFF | TRBV7-9
CASSYLAGGSTDTQYF | TRBV6-5
CASSDYQPQHF | TRBV6-1
CASSEINLPVYEQYF | TRBV6-1
CASSEVSSYEQYF | TRBV5-1
CASTLGRGTSYEQYF | TRBV5-1
CASTLGDTQYF | TRBV19
CASSFGRENEQYF | TRBV7-2
CASSRGAADNEKLFF | TRBV5-1
CASSPGQGGTEAFF | TRBV6-1
CASSLGPGVEQYF | TRBV5-1
CASSHERTGAF | TRBV7-9
CASSFQPANRERYEQYF | TRBV7-8
CASSSSDRGIYEQYF | TRBV4-2
CASKIQGAVNTEAFF | TRBV6-5
CASSLAGTGDTEAFF | TRBV7-6